This entry describes one T cell receptor beta chain. This PCR relied on a set of 60 Vbeta primers and 13 Jbeta primers. Sequencing used immunoSEQ multiplex PCR; TCRdb keeps in-frame clones, though not all of them. The sample consists of tens of thousands of clones, approximately 78% of them appearing once. The sample is drawn from a study of cytomegalovirus exposure and HLA in healthy donors. Germline CDR1 and CDR2: MDHEN and SYDVKM. V was clipped by 7 bases and J by 7 bases, with 10 bases between them. This CDR3 spans 11 amino acids. This clonotype originated in a female donor in good health and CMV-seronegative. This chain links TRBV28 with TRBJ2-5; a possible D gene is TRBD2 (6 bases). Input material: PBMCs. CDR3 nucleotide sequence: TGTGCCAGCACCTTTAGCGGGACCCAGTACTTC. Amino acids: CASTFSGTQYF.